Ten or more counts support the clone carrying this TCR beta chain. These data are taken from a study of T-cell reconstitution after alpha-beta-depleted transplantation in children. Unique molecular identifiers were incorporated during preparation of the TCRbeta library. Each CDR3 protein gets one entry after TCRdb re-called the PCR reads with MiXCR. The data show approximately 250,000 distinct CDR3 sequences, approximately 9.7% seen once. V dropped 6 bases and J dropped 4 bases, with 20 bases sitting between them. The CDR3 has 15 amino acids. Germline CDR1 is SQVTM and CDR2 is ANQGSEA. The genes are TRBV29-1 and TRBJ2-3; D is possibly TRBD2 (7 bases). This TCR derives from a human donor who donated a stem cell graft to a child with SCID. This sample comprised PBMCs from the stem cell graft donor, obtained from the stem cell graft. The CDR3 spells CSVGGDTGGPDTQYF. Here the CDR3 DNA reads TGCAGCGTGGGGGGGGACACCGGGGGTCCAGATACGCAGTATTTT.